Listed below are T cell receptor beta chains from one sample, sequenced in a study of T cells in Graves' hyperthyroidism and ophthalmopathy. Via MiXCR, TCRdb re-called the multiplex PCR reads, giving one row per CDR3 protein. The table shows approximately 520,000 distinct CDR3 sequences, with around 21% occurring only once. Sequences were obtained from blood. These receptors came from a man aged 18 to 29 with Graves' hyperthyroidism. The CDR3 runs from the conserved cysteine through the conserved F or W. The D gene is left open where the match is weak. Not all rows give a size; the values are once, few, many and, for expanded clones, a class.

j_call | v_call | clone_size | d_call | cdr3_aa | cdr3_nt
TRBJ2-5 | TRBV6-2/TRBV6-3 | . | TRBD1 | CASSQVAGTGSQETQYF | TGTGCCAGCAGCCAAGTGGCCGGGACAGGGAGTCAAGAGACCCAGTACTTC
TRBJ1-1 | TRBV28 | many | . | CASSILGHVTEAFF | TGTGCCAGCAGTATTCTAGGGCATGTCACTGAAGCTTTCTTT
TRBJ2-7 | TRBV28 | . | . | CASGYGPGEQYF | TGTGCCAGCGGATATGGACCGGGCGAGCAGTACTTC
TRBJ2-6 | TRBV6-1 | many | . | CASNEGQGPGANVLTF | TGTGCCAGCAATGAGGGGCAGGGGCCTGGGGCCAACGTCCTGACTTTC
TRBJ1-2 | TRBV2 | few | . | CAREVDENYGYTF | TGTGCCAGGGAGGTGGATGAGAACTATGGCTACACCTTC
TRBJ1-5 | TRBV19 | many | TRBD1 | CASSDRVPPQHF | TGTGCCAGCTCGGACAGGGTTCCGCCCCAGCATTTT
TRBJ2-4 | TRBV28 | few | . | CASKTGKNIKYF | TGTGCCAGCAAAACGGGGAAAAACATTAAGTACTTC
TRBJ2-7 | TRBV6-1 | many | . | CASSEGADYEQYF | TGTGCCAGCAGTGAAGGGGCAGACTACGAGCAGTACTTC
TRBJ1-2 | TRBV4-1 | many | TRBD1 | CASSQDHQTGGAYGYTF | TGCGCCAGCAGCCAAGATCACCAGACAGGGGGAGCCTATGGCTACACCTTC
TRBJ2-4 | TRBV28 | . | . | CASSYEGGGKNIQYF | TGTGCCAGCAGTTATGAGGGCGGAGGCAAAAACATTCAGTACTTC
TRBJ2-7 | TRBV11-2 | once | . | CASSFRGSQGGISYEQYF | TGTGCCAGCAGCTTCCGGGGCAGCCAGGGCGGTATCTCCTACGAGCAGTACTTC
TRBJ2-3 | TRBV20-1 | . | . | CSARPLKSTDTQYF | TGCAGTGCTAGACCCCTGAAGAGCACAGATACGCAGTATTTT
TRBJ1-5 | TRBV11-2 | many | . | CASSLGVRGASNQPQHF | TGTGCCAGCAGCTTAGGAGTTAGGGGAGCGAGCAATCAGCCCCAGCATTTT
TRBJ1-1 | TRBV24-1 | many | . | CATSDSRRGDTEAFF | TGTGCCACCAGTGACTCTCGCAGGGGTGACACTGAAGCTTTCTTT
TRBJ2-7 | TRBV12-3/TRBV12-4 | . | TRBD1 | CASSYYSGTGAYEQYF | TGTGCCAGCAGTTACTACTCCGGGACAGGGGCCTACGAGCAGTACTTC
TRBJ2-7 | TRBV3-1 | few | . | CASSQVGGQNEQYF | TGTGCCAGCAGCCAAGTGGGGGGACAGAACGAGCAGTACTTC
TRBJ1-5 | TRBV19 | many | TRBD1 | CASSILTGSSNQPQHF | TGTGCCAGTAGTATACTGACAGGGAGTAGCAATCAGCCCCAGCATTTT
TRBJ1-5 | TRBV28 | . | . | CASRGTGNVNQPQHF | TGTGCCAGCAGAGGCACAGGGAACGTCAATCAGCCCCAGCATTTT
TRBJ1-1 | TRBV12-3/TRBV12-4 | many | . | CASSPGGLTPEAFF | TGTGCCAGCAGTCCTGGGGGGCTTACCCCTGAAGCTTTCTTT
TRBJ1-5 | TRBV28 | many | . | CASMRQNNQPQHF | TGTGCCAGCATGAGACAGAACAATCAGCCCCAGCATTTT
TRBJ2-7 | TRBV25-1 | once | TRBD2 | CASSGRLARTYEQYF | TGTGCCAGCAGTGGGCGACTAGCTAGAACCTACGAGCAGTACTTC
TRBJ1-1 | TRBV20-1 | . | . | CSASSPRQAYAMNTEAFF | TGCAGTGCTAGTTCCCCCCGGCAGGCGTACGCCATGAACACTGAAGCTTTCTTT
TRBJ1-2 | TRBV13 | many | . | CASTSGPRGYTF | TGTGCCAGCACCTCGGGGCCGAGGGGCTACACCTTC
TRBJ2-2 | TRBV7-9 | few | TRBD2 | CAIPPRGGPDGELFF | TGTGCCATCCCACCACGGGGGGGCCCGGACGGGGAGCTGTTTTTT
TRBJ1-2 | TRBV7-8 | few | . | CASSKSSGVYGYTF | TGTGCCAGCAGCAAAAGCAGTGGGGTCTATGGCTACACCTTC
TRBJ1-1 | TRBV5-6 | . | . | CASSLGVTEALF | TGTGCCAGCAGCTTGGGGGTCACTGAAGCTCTCTTT
TRBJ1-1 | TRBV20-1 | . | . | CSARGQGAEAFF | TGCAGTGCTAGGGGGCAAGGCGCCGAAGCTTTCTTT
TRBJ2-2 | TRBV18 | . | . | CASSPPLGAANTGELFF | TGTGCCAGCTCACCACCTCTAGGGGCCGCGAACACCGGGGAGCTGTTTTTT
TRBJ2-3 | TRBV11-2 | . | . | CASSLAADTQYF | TGTGCCAGCAGCTTAGCGGCAGATACGCAGTATTTT